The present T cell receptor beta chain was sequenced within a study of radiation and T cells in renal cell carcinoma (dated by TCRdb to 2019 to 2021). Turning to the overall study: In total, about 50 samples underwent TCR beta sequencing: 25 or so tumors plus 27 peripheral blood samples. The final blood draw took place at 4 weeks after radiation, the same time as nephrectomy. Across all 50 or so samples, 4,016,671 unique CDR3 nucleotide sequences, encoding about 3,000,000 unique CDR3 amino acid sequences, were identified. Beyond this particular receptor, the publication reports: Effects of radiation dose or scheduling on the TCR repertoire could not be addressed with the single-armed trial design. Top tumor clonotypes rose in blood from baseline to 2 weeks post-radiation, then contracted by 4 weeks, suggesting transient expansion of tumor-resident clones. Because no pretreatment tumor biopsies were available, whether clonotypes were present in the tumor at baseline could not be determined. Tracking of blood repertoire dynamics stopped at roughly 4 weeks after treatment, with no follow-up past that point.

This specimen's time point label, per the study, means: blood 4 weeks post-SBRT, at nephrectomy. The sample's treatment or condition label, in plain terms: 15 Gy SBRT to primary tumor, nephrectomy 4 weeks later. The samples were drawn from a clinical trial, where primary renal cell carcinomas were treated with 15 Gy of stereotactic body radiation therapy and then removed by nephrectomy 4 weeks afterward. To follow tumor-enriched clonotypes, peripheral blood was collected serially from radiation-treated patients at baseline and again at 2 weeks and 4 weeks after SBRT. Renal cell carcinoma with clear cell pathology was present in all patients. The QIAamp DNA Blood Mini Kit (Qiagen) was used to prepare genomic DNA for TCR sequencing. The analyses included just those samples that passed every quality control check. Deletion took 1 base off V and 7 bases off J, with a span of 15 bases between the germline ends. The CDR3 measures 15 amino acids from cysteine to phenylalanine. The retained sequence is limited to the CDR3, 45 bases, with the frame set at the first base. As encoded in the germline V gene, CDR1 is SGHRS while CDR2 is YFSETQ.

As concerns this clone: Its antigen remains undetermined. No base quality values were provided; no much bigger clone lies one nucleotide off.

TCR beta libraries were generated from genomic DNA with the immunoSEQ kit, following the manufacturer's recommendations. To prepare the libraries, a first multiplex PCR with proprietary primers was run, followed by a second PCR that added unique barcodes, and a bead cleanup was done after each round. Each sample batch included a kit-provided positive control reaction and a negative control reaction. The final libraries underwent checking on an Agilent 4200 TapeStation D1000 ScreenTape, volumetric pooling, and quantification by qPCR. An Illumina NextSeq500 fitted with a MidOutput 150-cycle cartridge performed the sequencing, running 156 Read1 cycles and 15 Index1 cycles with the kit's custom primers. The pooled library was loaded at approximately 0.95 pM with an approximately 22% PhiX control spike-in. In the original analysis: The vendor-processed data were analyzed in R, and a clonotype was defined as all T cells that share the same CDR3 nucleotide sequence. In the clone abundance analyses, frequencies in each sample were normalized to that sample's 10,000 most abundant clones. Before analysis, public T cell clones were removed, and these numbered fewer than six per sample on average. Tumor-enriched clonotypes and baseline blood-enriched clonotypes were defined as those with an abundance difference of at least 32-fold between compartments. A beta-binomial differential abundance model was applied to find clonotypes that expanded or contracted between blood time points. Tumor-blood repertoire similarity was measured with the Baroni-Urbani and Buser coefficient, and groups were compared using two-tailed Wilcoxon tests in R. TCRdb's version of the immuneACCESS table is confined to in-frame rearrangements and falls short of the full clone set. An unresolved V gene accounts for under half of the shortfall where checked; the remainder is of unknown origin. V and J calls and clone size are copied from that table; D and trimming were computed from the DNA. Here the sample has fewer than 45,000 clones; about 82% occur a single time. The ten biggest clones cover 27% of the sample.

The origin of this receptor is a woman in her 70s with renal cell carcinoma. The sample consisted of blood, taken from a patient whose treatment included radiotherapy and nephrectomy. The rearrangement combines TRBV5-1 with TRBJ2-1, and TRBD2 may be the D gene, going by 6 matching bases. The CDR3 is CASSLRGGPPNEQFF. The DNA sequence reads TGCGCCAGCAGCTTGAGGGGAGGCCCTCCAAATGAGCAGTTCTTC.